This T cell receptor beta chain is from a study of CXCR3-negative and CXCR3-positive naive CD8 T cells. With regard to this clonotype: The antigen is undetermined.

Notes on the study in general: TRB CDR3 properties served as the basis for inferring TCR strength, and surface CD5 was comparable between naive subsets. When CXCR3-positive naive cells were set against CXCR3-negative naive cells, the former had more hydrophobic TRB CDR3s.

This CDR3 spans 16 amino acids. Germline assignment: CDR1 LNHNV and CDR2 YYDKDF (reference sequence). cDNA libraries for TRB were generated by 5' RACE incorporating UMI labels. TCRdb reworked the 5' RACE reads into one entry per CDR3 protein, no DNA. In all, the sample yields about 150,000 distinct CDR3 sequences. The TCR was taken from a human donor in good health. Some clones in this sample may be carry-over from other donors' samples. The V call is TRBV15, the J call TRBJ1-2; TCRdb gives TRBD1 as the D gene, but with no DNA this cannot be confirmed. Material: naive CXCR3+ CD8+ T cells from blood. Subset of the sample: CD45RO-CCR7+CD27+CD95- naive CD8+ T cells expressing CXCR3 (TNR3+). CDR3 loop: CATSSSDRGVNYGYTF.